This record looks at one T cell receptor beta chain sequence and its context. The sample is drawn from a study of blood T cell repertoires in COVID-19. At the level of the study: Samples taken during acute and convalescent COVID-19 were collected in the United States, Italy and Spain.

The CDR3 covers 14 residues. Trimming left V 7 bases short and J 6 bases short, with 18 bases between. The V gene's germline CDR1 is SQVTM and CDR2 ANQGSEA. Per the study methods: Nucleated cell number was recorded as an estimate derived from reference gene primer amplification. Libraries were prepared by immunoSEQ multiplex PCR; TCRdb keeps only in-frame clonotypes and omits some of them. V, J and clone size reflect that table, while D and trimming were determined from the DNA. The table lists around 140,000 clones, approximately 81% of them singletons, with 2.6% in the top ten. The chain is built from TRBV29-1 and TRBJ1-4; D gene unclear. This TCR derives from a human donor with acute or convalescent COVID-19. The donor label of this sample is uncertain. Source material: peripheral blood. The CDR3 here is CSARRGSSDEKLFF. For the CDR3, the DNA is TGCAGCGCAAGGAGAGGTAGCAGCGATGAAAAACTGTTTTTT.